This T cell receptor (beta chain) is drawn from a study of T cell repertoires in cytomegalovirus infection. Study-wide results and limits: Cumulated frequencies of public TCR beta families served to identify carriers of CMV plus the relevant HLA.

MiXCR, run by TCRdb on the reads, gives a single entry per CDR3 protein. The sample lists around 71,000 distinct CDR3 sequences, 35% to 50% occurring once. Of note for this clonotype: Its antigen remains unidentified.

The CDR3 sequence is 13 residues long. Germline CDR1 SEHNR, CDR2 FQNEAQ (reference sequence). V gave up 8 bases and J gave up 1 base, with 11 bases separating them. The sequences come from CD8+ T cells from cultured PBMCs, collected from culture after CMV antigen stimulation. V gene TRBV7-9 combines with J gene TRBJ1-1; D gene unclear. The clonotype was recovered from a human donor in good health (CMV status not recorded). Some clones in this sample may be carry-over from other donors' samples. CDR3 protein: CASGVAENTEAFF. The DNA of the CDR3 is TGTGCCAGCGGCGTGGCGGAGAACACTGAAGCTTTCTTT.